The clone carrying this TCR beta chain turned up a few times. Its antigen is undetermined. This sample was taken from a study of long-term antiretroviral therapy in people with HIV. Study outcomes and limitations: The ART regimens used between the mid-2000s and the late 2010s may be less effective than current ones.

Survey-level resolution applied to immunoSEQ assay v3.0. The assay was immunoSEQ multiplex PCR, and TCRdb's table has in-frame clones only and misses some. The table includes 15,000 to 25,000 clones, roughly 90% detected once. This CDR3 comprises 13 residues. J gave up 9 bases and V 5 bases, and 8 bases lay outside the gene matches. Germline V gene data show CDR1 as SEHNR and CDR2 as FQNEAQ (reference sequence). The TCR sequence derives from a man younger than 35 with HIV. The gene calls are TRBV7-9 and TRBJ1-2; 8 bases are shared with TRBD1. The material was unsorted PBMCs, obtained 2.1 years after starting antiretroviral therapy. The DNA for the CDR3 is TGTGCCAGCAGCCTGGACAGGGAGATGAGCTACACCTTC. It encodes CASSLDREMSYTF. Together with reference TRBV7-9 and TRBJ1-2, the CDR3 gives the full variable domain: DTGVSQNPRHKITKRGQNVTFRCDPISEHNRLYWYRQTLGQGPEFLTYFQNEAQLEKSRLLSDRFSAERPKGSFSTLEIQRTEQGDSAMYLCASSLDREMSYTFGSGTRLTVV.